This T cell receptor beta chain was sequenced during a study of T cells after yellow fever vaccination. Points from the study as a whole: Clonotype sharing between CD4 and CD8 compartments was small. Contaminants from the bulk population, in the form of abundant clonotypes, could be found in FACS-sorted repertoires. After the booster, nearly 98% of CD4 and about nine tenths of CD8 primary-response clones were re-detected.

This clonotype occurred a few times. Antigen unknown. In TCRdb, the 5' RACE reads were re-called with MiXCR into one record per CDR3 protein. The table lists 400,000 to 650,000 distinct CDR3 sequences, just over 20% of them singletons. Deletions cut 0 bases from V and 4 bases from J, with 16 bases between. Per the germline V gene, CDR1 is LGHNA and CDR2 is YNFKEQ. This CDR3 has 17 amino acids. The chain combines TRBV4-2 with TRBJ2-1; no reliable D call. The starting material was PBMCs, obtained approximately 22 days after the first yellow fever vaccination. The sequence came from a man between 18 and 29 years old who received the YFV17D yellow fever vaccine. Here the CDR3 DNA reads TGTGCCAGCAGCCAAGATTTCTCTGGTAGGGTGTACAATGAGCAGTTCTTC. It codes for CASSQDFSGRVYNEQFF.